Below are 8 T cell receptor beta chains sequenced from a single sample in a study of response to subunit inactivated influenza vaccine. MiXCR, applied by TCRdb to the RT-PCR reads, yields one record per CDR3 protein. The sample has 600,000 to 850,000 distinct CDR3 sequences; about 14% are singletons. The sequencing here drew on PBMCs from blood, taken around 15 days before vaccination. Receptor source: a man aged 50 or older who received an inactivated influenza vaccine.

This chain connects TRBV29-1 to TRBJ1-2; D remains unclear. CDR3 length: 12 amino acids. Trimming stripped 7 bases from V and 1 base from J, with 10 bases between. Germline V gene lookup returns CDR1 SQVTM and CDR2 ANQGSEA. In nucleotides, the CDR3 is TGCAGCGCAGCGAAGGGTAACTATGGCTACACCTTC. Protein: CSAAKGNYGYTF.

This rearrangement joins TRBV11-2 to TRBJ2-3, with unresolved D. Trimming left V 4 bases short and J 4 bases short, with 15 bases between. The CDR3 extends over 15 amino acids. From germline, CDR1 is SGHAT and CDR2 FQNNGV. The CDR3 here is CASSSVVGWSDTQYF. DNA of the CDR3: TGTGCCAGCAGCTCGGTCGTGGGGTGGTCAGATACGCAGTATTTT.

This clonotype was detected ten times or more. This chain connects TRBV2 to TRBJ1-5; D unclear. The germline V gene encodes CDR1 SNHLY and CDR2 FYNNEI. Trimming left V 0 bases short and J 9 bases short, with 9 bases between. The CDR3 has 13 residues. The CDR3 nucleotides are TGTGCCAGCAGTGAAGCTCGGGAGAGGCCCCAGCATTTT. Its protein is CASSEARERPQHF. Full variable domain (rest looked up from reference TRBV2 and TRBJ1-5): EPEVTQTPSHQVTQMGQEVILRCVPISNHLYFYWYRQILGQKVEFLVSFYNNEISEKSEIFDDQFSVERPDGSNFTLKIRSTKLEDSAMYFCASSEARERPQHFGDGTRLSIL.

This clonotype came up a few times. This sequence joins TRBV7-9 and TRBJ2-2; no clear D gene. CDR1 and CDR2 (germline): SEHNR, FQNEAQ (reference sequence). The CDR3 spans 13 residues. V was cut by 5 bases and J by 7 bases, with 11 bases left in between. CDR3 sequence reads: CASSGGPDGELFF. CDR3 bases: TGTGCCAGCAGCGGTGGCCCCGACGGGGAGCTGTTTTTT.

The chain carries TRBV19 and TRBJ2-1; D gene unclear. This CDR3 has 15 amino acids. Germline V gives CDR1 LNHDA, CDR2 SQIVND (reference sequence). Trimming took 4 bases from V and 4 from J, leaving 14 bases between them. Here the CDR3 reads CASSTRSEWYNEQFF. The CDR3, as DNA: TGTGCCAGTAGTACGCGGTCCGAATGGTACAATGAGCAGTTCTTC.

Many counts were recorded for this clonotype. The chain recombines TRBV29-1 with TRBJ2-5; D assignment may be TRBD1 or TRBD2 (5 bases each). This CDR3 has 12 amino acids. Germline-derived CDR1 and CDR2 are SQVTM and ANQGSEA. The V end was cut by 3 bases, the J end by 5 bases, with 10 bases between. This CDR3 is CSVEKGEETQYF. The CDR3, as DNA: TGCAGCGTTGAGAAAGGGGAGGAGACCCAGTACTTC.

This chain connects TRBV4-3 to TRBJ2-3; 11 bases are a match to TRBD2. This CDR3 comprises 16 residues. The ends lost 0 bases at V and 3 bases at J; junction bases unmatched: 2. The germline V gene encodes CDR1 LGHNA and CDR2 YSLEER. In nucleotides, the CDR3 is TGCGCCAGCAGCCAAGATCCTAGCGGGGGGACAGATACGCAGTATTTT. Translation: CASSQDPSGGTDTQYF.

This clonotype was recorded many times. The CDR3 protein is CASSLLRGLCSNQPQHF. CDR3 DNA sequence: TGTGCCAGCAGCTTACTGAGGGGGCTGTGTAGCAATCAGCCCCAGCATTTT. The J gene is TRBJ1-5, the V gene TRBV7-3, with 7 bases matching TRBD1. The V and J ends lost 2 bases and 0 bases, in that order; junction bases with no gene match: 7. Germline values: CDR1 SGHTA, CDR2 FQGTGA. This CDR3 contains 17 residues.